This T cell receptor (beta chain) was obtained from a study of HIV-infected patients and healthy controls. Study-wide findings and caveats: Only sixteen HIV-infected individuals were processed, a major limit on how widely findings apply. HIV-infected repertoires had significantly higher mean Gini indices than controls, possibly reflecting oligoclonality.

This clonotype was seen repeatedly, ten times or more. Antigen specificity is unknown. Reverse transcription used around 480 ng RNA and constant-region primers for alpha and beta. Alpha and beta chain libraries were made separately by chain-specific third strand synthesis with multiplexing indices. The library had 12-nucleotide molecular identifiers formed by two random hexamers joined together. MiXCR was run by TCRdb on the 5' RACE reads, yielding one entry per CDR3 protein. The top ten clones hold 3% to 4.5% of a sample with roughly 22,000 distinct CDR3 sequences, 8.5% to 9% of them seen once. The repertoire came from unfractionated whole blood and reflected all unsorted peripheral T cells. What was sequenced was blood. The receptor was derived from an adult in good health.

The CDR3 nucleotides read TGTGCCAGCAGCTTGTCCGCAGGCTCCTACGAGCAGTACTTC. As protein: CASSLSAGSYEQYF. The J gene is TRBJ2-7, the V gene TRBV5-6, with D hard to call. V was clipped by 1 base and J by 0 bases, with 8 bases between them. CDR1 SGHDT and CDR2 YYEEEE come from the germline V gene. The CDR3 contains 14 residues.